Listed here are 23 T cell receptor beta chains from one sample, sequenced in a study of cytomegalovirus exposure and HLA in healthy donors (dated by TCRdb to 2016 to 2017). Library preparation used the immunoSEQ multiplex PCR assay. Sourced from immuneACCESS, this table was stored by TCRdb with only in-frame sequences that have V and J called. A share of the clones is absent; for the studies checked, an unresolved V gene accounts for under half, and the remainder has no known explanation. The sample yields around 150,000 clones; 70% to 85% were counted once. Clones ranked in the top ten supply 30% of the sample. What was sequenced was PBMCs. These TCRs come from a man aged 25-40 years in good health and CMV-seropositive.

This chain connects TRBV14 to TRBJ1-1; tentatively, D is TRBD1 (5 bases). The CDR3 sequence is 16 residues long. Germline V CDR1 and CDR2: SGHDN, FVKESK. With 4 bases removed from V and 5 bases from J, the gap between germline ends came to 20 bases. CDR3 bases: TGTGCCAGCAGCCTGGTACAAATTGGAAGGGGAACTGAAGCTTTCTTT. It encodes CASSLVQIGRGTEAFF.

This chain connects TRBV29-1 to TRBJ2-7; 7 positions match TRBD1. This CDR3 is built from 12 residues. J gave up 3 bases and V 6 bases, and 5 bases lay outside the gene matches. The germline CDR1 and CDR2 sequences are SQVTM and ANQGSEA. CDR3 sequence (DNA): TGCAGCGTAGCCCGGGACAGCTACGAGCAGTACTTC. It encodes CSVARDSYEQYF.

The chain joins TRBV30 to TRBJ1-3, with D hard to call. Germline V gene lookup returns CDR1 GTSNPN and CDR2 SVGIG (reference sequence). V was cut by 2 bases and J by 0 bases, with 5 bases left in between. The CDR3 runs to 13 residues. The chain's CDR3 is CAWSSGSGNTIYF. In DNA, the CDR3 is TGTGCCTGGAGTTCGGGCTCTGGAAACACCATATATTTT.

The chain combines TRBV7-8 with TRBJ2-7; D remains ambiguous. Trimming pared 1 base from V and 7 bases from J, leaving 26 bases between. The CDR3 totals 18 residues. Germline lookup yields CDR1 SGHVS and CDR2 FQNEAQ. CDR3 in DNA: TGTGCCAGCAGCTTAGTAAGTGGTGGCGGCTCCCGTGGTAGGGAGCAGTACTTC. The encoded protein is CASSLVSGGGSRGREQYF. The whole variable domain, remainder taken from reference TRBV7-8 and TRBJ2-7, is GAGVSQSPRYKVAKRGQDVALRCDPISGHVSLFWYQQALGQGPEFLTYFQNEAQLDKSGLPSDRFFAERPEGSVSTLKIQRTQQEDSAVYLCASSLVSGGGSRGREQYFGPGTRLTVT.

This chain joins TRBV19 and TRBJ2-7; TRBD2 might be the D (6 bases). Trimming left V 9 bases short and J 4 bases short, with 22 bases between. The germline V gene encodes CDR1 LNHDA and CDR2 SQIVND (reference sequence). The CDR3 sequence is 15 residues long. CDR3 sequence reads: CASKLRGLTSYEQYF. As DNA, the CDR3 is TGTGCCAGCAAACTCCGGGGACTCACTTCGTACGAGCAGTACTTC. Looking up the rest from reference TRBV19 and TRBJ2-7 gives the full variable domain: DGGITQSPKYLFRKEGQNVTLSCEQNLNHDAMYWYRQDPGQGLRLIYYSQIVNDFQKGDIAEGYSVSREKKESFPLTVTSAQKNPTAFYLCASKLRGLTSYEQYFGPGTRLTVT.

The V gene is TRBV27, the J gene TRBJ2-7, with unresolved D. Per germline, CDR1 MNHEY and CDR2 SMNVEV (reference sequence). This CDR3 comprises 13 residues. Trimming removed 3 bases from V and 1 base from J, with 7 bases in between. CDR3: CASSFSRSYEQYF. The CDR3 DNA is TGTGCCAGCAGTTTTTCCAGATCCTACGAGCAGTACTTC.

The gene calls are TRBV4-3 and TRBJ2-7; 9 nucleotides match TRBD1. CDR1 is LGHNA, CDR2 YSLEER, per germline. This CDR3 is 17 amino acids long. Unmatched junction bases numbered 8, after V lost 0 bases and J lost 2 bases. The DNA of the CDR3 is TGCGCCAGCAGCCAAGAACGTTCCGGGACAGGGCCCTACGAGCAGTACTTC. Protein: CASSQERSGTGPYEQYF.

The chain couples TRBV4-2 to TRBJ2-5; D is unclear. Between the trimmed V and J ends, which lost 4 bases and 5 bases, there was a span of 14 bases. Germline V gives CDR1 LGHNA, CDR2 YNFKEQ. The CDR3 contains 14 residues. The CDR3 nucleotides are TGTGCCAGCAGCCGTACCCTAAGTACCGAGACCCAGTACTTC. This encodes CASSRTLSTETQYF.

This clone was recorded a few times. V and J are TRBV2 and TRBJ2-5, with 11 bases that match TRBD1. The CDR3 totals 15 residues. The V and J ends lost 6 bases and 4 bases, in that order; junction bases with no gene match: 7. Germline V gives CDR1 SNHLY, CDR2 FYNNEI. CDR3 region: CASSPRTGGGETQYF. The CDR3 nucleotides are TGTGCCAGCAGCCCGCGGACAGGGGGCGGAGAGACCCAGTACTTC.

This chain connects TRBV4-2 to TRBJ2-5, with TRBD2 matching over 8 bases. V trimming: 4 bases; J trimming: 1 base; junction bases outside the gene matches: 5. This CDR3 has 15 residues. The V gene's germline CDR1 is LGHNA and CDR2 YNFKEQ. The CDR3: CASSPASGGQETQYF. The DNA of the CDR3 is TGTGCCAGCAGCCCAGCCAGCGGGGGCCAAGAGACCCAGTACTTC.

A few counts support this clone. The V and J genes are TRBV10-2 and TRBJ1-1; D perhaps matches TRBD1 (5 bases). The CDR3 covers 14 residues. The V end was cut by 6 bases, the J end by 5 bases, with 16 bases between. Germline loops: CDR1 WSHSY, CDR2 SAAADI. The CDR3: CASSPTVEGTEAFF. Here the CDR3 DNA reads TGCGCCAGCAGCCCGACAGTGGAAGGAACTGAAGCTTTCTTT.

The gene calls are TRBV7-8 and TRBJ2-1, with TRBD2 matching over 7 bases. This CDR3 has 17 amino acids. V lost 7 bases and J lost 0; bases outside the gene matches: 12. From germline, CDR1 is SGHVS and CDR2 FQNEAQ. CDR3 coding DNA: TGTGCCAGCACGTCACGAGCGGGGTTTACCTCCTACAATGAGCAGTTCTTC. Residues: CASTSRAGFTSYNEQFF.

V and J are TRBV6-6 and TRBJ2-7; D not resolved. V dropped 4 bases and J dropped 5 bases, with 9 bases sitting between them. This CDR3 has 12 residues. Germline lookup yields CDR1 MNHNY and CDR2 SVGAGI (reference sequence). The CDR3 region has the DNA TGTGCCAGCAGTTCTCTAGGAGACGAGCAGTACTTC. Its translation: CASSSLGDEQYF.

The chain recombines TRBV7-2 with TRBJ2-7; a weak D match, TRBD2 (5 bases). The germline V gene encodes CDR1 SGHTA and CDR2 FQGNSA. CDR3 length equals 15 residues. The ends were cut back, 0 bases at V and 2 bases at J, with 11 bases in the middle. CDR3: CASSLAGLAAYEQYF. Written as DNA, the CDR3 is TGTGCCAGCAGCTTAGCGGGTCTAGCAGCCTACGAGCAGTACTTC.

The J gene is TRBJ2-6, the V gene TRBV2; 10 positions match TRBD1. Germline V CDR1 and CDR2: SNHLY, FYNNEI. This CDR3 comprises 17 residues. V was pared by 5 bases and J by 1 base, with 5 bases of the junction left unmatched. The CDR3 region is CASSRGQGPSGANVLTF. The CDR3 DNA follows: TGTGCCAGCAGTAGGGGACAGGGGCCTTCTGGGGCCAACGTCCTGACTTTC.

The rearrangement links TRBV25-1 to TRBJ2-5; 9 positions match TRBD2. Judging by the DNA end, TRBJ2-7 fits better; the J call may be wrong. Germline CDR1 and CDR2: MGHDK and SYGVNS. The CDR3 totals 12 residues. For the CDR3, the DNA is TGTGCCACAGCGGGGGGCACCTACGAGCAGTACTTC. Amino acid sequence: CATAGGTYEQYF.

V gene TRBV7-6 combines with J gene TRBJ2-7, with 13 bases lining up with TRBD2. The CDR3 is made up of 15 amino acids. Germline loops: CDR1 SGHVS, CDR2 FNYEAQ. J was trimmed by 7 bases and V by 4 bases; bases with no gene match: 7. The CDR3 loop is CASSSRGLAGFEQYF. The CDR3 nucleotides are TGTGCCAGCAGCTCTAGGGGACTAGCGGGATTTGAGCAGTACTTC.

V is TRBV6-6 and J is TRBJ2-7, with 11 bases aligning to TRBD2. In germline, CDR1 is MNHNY, CDR2 SVGAGI (reference sequence). Germline trimming cut 4 bases from V and 3 bases from J; bases unmatched to any gene: 2. CDR3 length: 14 residues. The CDR3 spells CASSFTSGSYEQYF. CDR3 nucleotide sequence: TGTGCCAGCAGTTTCACTAGCGGGAGCTACGAGCAGTACTTC.

The rearrangement uses TRBV2 and TRBJ1-4; 9 bases agree with TRBD1. The CDR3 extends over 21 amino acids. V shed 7 bases, J shed 4 bases, and the junction held 25 bases outside the gene matches. Germline V lookup: CDR1 SNHLY, CDR2 FYNNEI. The CDR3 nucleotides read TGTGCCAGCACGGGCCGCCTCGGACAGGGGCCTCAGCGCGGGCGTAATGAAAAACTGTTTTTT. Its protein product is CASTGRLGQGPQRGRNEKLFF. Together with reference TRBV2 and TRBJ1-4, the CDR3 gives the full variable domain: EPEVTQTPSHQVTQMGQEVILRCVPISNHLYFYWYRQILGQKVEFLVSFYNNEISEKSEIFDDQFSVERPDGSNFTLKIRSTKLEDSAMYFCASTGRLGQGPQRGRNEKLFFGSGTQLSVL.

This chain links TRBV6-5 with TRBJ2-5; tentative D call: TRBD2 (5 bases). The germline CDR1 and CDR2 sequences are MNHEY and SVGAGI. Trimming removed 7 bases from V and 4 bases from J, with 13 bases in between. This CDR3 region has 13 residues. CDR3 nucleotide sequence: TGTGCCAGCACCGCATCCGGGGTAGAGACCCAGTACTTC. Amino acids: CASTASGVETQYF.

The rearrangement joins TRBV11-1 to TRBJ2-1; D remains ambiguous. CDR3 length: 12 amino acids. V was trimmed by 4 bases and J by 3 bases, leaving 4 bases between them. Germline V gene lookup returns CDR1 SGHAT and CDR2 FQDESV (reference sequence). The CDR3: CASSSLYNEQFF. DNA for the CDR3: TGTGCCAGCAGCTCTCTCTACAATGAGCAGTTCTTC.

This clone was seen a few times. The chain couples TRBV7-2 to TRBJ2-2, with 11 bases aligning to TRBD2. Germline CDR1 is SGHTA and CDR2 is FQGNSA. The trim removed 5 bases at V and 1 base at J, leaving 6 bases unmatched. CDR3 length: 17 amino acids. CDR3 sequence: CASSRDGLAGNTGELFF. The CDR3 DNA reads TGTGCCAGCAGCCGCGATGGACTAGCGGGGAACACCGGGGAGCTGTTTTTT.

This chain connects TRBV6-1 to TRBJ2-7, with 7 bases matching TRBD1. This CDR3 has 13 residues. Germline V gene data show CDR1 as MNHNS and CDR2 as SASEGT. The J segment lost 4 bases and the V segment lost 6 bases, leaving 6 bases of the junction unmatched. The CDR3 DNA reads TGTGCCAGCAGATTCACAGGGGTTTACGAGCAGTACTTC. It encodes CASRFTGVYEQYF.